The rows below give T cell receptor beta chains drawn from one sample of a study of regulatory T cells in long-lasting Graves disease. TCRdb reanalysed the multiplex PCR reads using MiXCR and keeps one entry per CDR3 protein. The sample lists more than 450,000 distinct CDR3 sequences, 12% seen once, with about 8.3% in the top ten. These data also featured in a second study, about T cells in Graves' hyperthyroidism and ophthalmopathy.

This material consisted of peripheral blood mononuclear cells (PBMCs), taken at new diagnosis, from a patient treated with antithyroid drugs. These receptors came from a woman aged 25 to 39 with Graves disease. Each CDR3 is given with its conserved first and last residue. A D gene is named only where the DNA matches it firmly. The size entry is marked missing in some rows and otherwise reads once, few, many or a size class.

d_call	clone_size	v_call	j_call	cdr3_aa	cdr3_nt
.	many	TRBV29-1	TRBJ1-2	CSVEDRRTGGYTF	TGCAGCGTTGAAGATCGACGAACGGGGGGCTACACCTTC
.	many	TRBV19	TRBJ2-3	CASSISERPGGTDTQYF	TGTGCCAGTAGTATATCGGAGCGCCCAGGGGGCACAGATACGCAGTATTTT
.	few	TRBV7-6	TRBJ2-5	CASSSRRDRFRETQYF	TGTGCCAGCAGCTCGCGGCGGGACAGATTCCGGGAGACCCAGTACTTC
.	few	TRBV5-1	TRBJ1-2	CASSLLGIPLNGYTF	TGCGCCAGCAGCTTGTTGGGGATCCCCCTTAATGGCTACACCTTC
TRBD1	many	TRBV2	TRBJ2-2	CASSDYGQGGELFF	TGTGCCAGCAGTGACTACGGACAGGGCGGGGAGCTGTTTTTT
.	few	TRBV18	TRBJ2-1	CASSPQGSFNEQFF	TGTGCCAGCTCACCACAGGGTTCGTTCAATGAGCAGTTCTTC
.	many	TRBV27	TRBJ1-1	CASSEQGWYTEAFF	TGTGCCAGCAGTGAACAGGGCTGGTACACTGAAGCTTTCTTT
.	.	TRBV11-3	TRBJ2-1	CASSLTSGDEQFF	TGTGCCAGCAGCTTAACTTCCGGGGATGAGCAGTTCTTC
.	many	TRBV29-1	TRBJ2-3	CSVGRDPDTQYF	TGCAGCGTTGGGCGGGACCCAGATACGCAGTATTTT
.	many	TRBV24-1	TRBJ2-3	CATGRSGRSTDTQYF	TGTGCCACGGGGAGATCGGGGCGCAGCACAGATACGCAGTATTTT
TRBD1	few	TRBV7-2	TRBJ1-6	CASSLTGGGSPLHF	TGTGCCAGCAGCTTAACAGGGGGCGGTTCACCCCTCCACTTT